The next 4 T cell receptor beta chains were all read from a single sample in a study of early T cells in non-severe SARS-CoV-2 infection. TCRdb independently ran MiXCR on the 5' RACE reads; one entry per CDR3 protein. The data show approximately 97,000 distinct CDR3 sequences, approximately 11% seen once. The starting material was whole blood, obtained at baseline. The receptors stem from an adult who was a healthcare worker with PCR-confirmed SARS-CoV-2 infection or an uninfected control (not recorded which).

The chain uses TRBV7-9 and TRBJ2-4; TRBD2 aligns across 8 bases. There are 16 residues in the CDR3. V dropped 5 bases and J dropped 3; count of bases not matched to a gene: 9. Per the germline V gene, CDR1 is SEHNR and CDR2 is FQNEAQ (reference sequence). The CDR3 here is CASSLSDGRDKNIQYF. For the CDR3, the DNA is TGTGCCAGCAGCCTTTCGGACGGGAGGGACAAAAACATTCAGTACTTC.

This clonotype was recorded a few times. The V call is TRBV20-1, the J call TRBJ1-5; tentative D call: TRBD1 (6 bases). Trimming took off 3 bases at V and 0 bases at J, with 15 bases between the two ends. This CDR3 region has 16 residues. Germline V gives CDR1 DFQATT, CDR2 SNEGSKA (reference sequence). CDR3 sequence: CSARAGTSDSNQPQHF. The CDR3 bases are TGCAGTGCTAGGGCCGGGACATCAGATAGCAATCAGCCCCAGCATTTT.

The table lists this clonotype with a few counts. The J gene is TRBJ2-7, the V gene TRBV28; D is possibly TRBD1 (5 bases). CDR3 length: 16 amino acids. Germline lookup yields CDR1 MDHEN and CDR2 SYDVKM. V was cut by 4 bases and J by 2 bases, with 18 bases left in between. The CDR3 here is CASSSPSTVGPYEQYF. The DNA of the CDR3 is TGTGCCAGCAGTTCCCCCTCGACAGTGGGCCCCTACGAGCAGTACTTC.

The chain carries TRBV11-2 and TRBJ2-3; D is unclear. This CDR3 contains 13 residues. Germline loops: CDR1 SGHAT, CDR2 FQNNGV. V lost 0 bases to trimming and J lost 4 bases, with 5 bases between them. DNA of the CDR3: TGTGCCAGCAGCTTAGACCACGCAGATACGCAGTATTTT. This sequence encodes CASSLDHADTQYF.